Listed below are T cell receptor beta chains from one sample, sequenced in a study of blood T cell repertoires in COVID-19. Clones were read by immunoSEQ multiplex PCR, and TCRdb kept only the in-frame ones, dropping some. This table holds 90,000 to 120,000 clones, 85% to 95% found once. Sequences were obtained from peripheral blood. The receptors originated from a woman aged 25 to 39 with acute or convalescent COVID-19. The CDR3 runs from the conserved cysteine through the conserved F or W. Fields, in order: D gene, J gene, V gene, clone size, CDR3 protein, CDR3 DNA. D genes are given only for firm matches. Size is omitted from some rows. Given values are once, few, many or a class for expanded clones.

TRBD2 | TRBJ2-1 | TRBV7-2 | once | CASSSSGTSYNEQFF | TGTGCCAGCAGCTCGTCAGGGACTAGCTACAATGAGCAGTTCTTC
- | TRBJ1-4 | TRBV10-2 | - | CASSGPGLGEKLFF | TGCGCCAGCAGCGGCCCAGGCCTCGGTGAAAAACTGTTTTTT
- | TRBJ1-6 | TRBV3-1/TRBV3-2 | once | CASSQDFTGAPNSPLHF | TGTGCCAGCAGCCAAGATTTCACTGGGGCCCCGAATTCACCCCTCCACTTT
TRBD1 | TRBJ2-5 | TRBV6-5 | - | CASRNRGEETQYF | TGTGCCAGCAGGAACAGGGGGGAAGAGACCCAGTACTTC
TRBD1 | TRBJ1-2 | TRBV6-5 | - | CASSRGQGKYGYTF | TGTGCCAGCAGCAGGGGACAGGGAAAATATGGCTACACCTTC
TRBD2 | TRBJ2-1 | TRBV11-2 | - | CASSKLAGVVEQFF | TGTGCCAGCAGCAAACTAGCGGGGGTAGTCGAGCAGTTCTTC
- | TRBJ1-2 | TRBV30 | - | CAWSPGIDYGYTF | TGTGCCTGGAGTCCAGGGATTGACTATGGCTACACCTTC
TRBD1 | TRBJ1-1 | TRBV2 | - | CATQTDRGSRNTEAFF | TGTGCCACCCAAACAGACAGGGGAAGCAGGAACACTGAAGCTTTCTTT
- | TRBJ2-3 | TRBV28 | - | CASSTYTDTQYF | TGTGCCAGCAGTACATACACAGATACGCAGTATTTT
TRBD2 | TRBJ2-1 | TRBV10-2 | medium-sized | CASSYGTSGRRVGNEQFF | TGCGCCAGCAGTTACGGGACTAGCGGGAGAAGGGTGGGAAATGAGCAGTTCTTC
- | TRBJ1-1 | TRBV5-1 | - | CASSLDPGDTEAFF | TGCGCCAGCAGCTTGGACCCAGGGGACACTGAAGCTTTCTTT
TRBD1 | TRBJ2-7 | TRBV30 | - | CAWGTGGAINEQYF | TGTGCCTGGGGGACAGGGGGCGCAATCAACGAGCAGTACTTC
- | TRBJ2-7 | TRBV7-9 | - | CASSLLGRGSYEQYF | TGTGCCAGCAGCTTACTAGGGCGGGGTTCCTACGAGCAGTACTTC
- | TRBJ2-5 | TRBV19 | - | CASTSGELRGETQYF | TGTGCCAGTACCAGTGGGGAATTACGGGGAGAGACCCAGTACTTC
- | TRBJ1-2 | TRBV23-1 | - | CASSHPGHNLLPYYGYTF | TGCGCCAGCAGTCATCCGGGACACAACCTTCTCCCCTACTATGGCTACACCTTC
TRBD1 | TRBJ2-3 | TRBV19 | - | CASSTQGADTQYF | TGTGCCAGTAGTACACAGGGGGCAGATACGCAGTATTTT
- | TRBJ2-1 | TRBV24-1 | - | CATSDFRSFNEQFF | TGTGCCACCAGTGATTTTCGGAGTTTCAATGAGCAGTTCTTC
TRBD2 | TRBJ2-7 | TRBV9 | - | CASSVGSGSFYEQYF | TGTGCCAGCAGCGTAGGTAGCGGGAGTTTTTACGAGCAGTACTTC
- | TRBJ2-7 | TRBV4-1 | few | CASSQVGQYEQYF | TGCGCCAGCAGCCAAGTTGGTCAGTACGAGCAGTACTTC
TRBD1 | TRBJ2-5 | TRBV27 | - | CASSPQPQGAGETQYF | TGTGCCAGCAGTCCCCAGCCGCAGGGGGCGGGCGAGACCCAGTACTTC
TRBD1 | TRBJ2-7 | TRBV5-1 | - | CASSLVGDRGNEQYF | TGCGCCAGCAGCTTGGTTGGGGACAGGGGGAACGAGCAGTACTTC
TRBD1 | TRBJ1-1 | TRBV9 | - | CASSAEDRGGWNTEAFF | TGTGCCAGCAGCGCGGAGGACAGGGGAGGTTGGAACACTGAAGCTTTCTTT
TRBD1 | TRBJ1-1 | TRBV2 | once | CASSGPTGPNTEAFF | TGTGCCAGCAGTGGGCCGACAGGGCCGAACACTGAAGCTTTCTTT
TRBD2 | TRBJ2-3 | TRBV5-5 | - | CASSVRLAGQGDTQYF | TGTGCCAGCAGCGTGAGACTAGCGGGGCAGGGAGATACGCAGTATTTT
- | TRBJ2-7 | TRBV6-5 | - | CATRRTVYEQYF | TGTGCCACTCGGCGGACAGTCTACGAGCAGTACTTC
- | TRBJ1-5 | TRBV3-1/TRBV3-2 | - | CASSVGHSNQPQHF | TGTGCCAGCAGCGTGGGACATAGCAATCAGCCCCAGCATTTT
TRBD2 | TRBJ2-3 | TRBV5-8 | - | CASSTGTSGRSDTQYF | TGTGCCAGCAGCACCGGGACTAGCGGACGGTCAGATACGCAGTATTTT
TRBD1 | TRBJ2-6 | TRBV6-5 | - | CASSRTGSGANVLTF | TGTGCCAGCAGTCGGACAGGGTCCGGGGCCAACGTCCTGACTTTC
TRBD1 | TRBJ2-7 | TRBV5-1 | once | CASSLSWDRGYEQYF | TGCGCCAGCAGCTTGTCGTGGGACAGGGGCTACGAGCAGTACTTC
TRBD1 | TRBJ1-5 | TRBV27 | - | CASRRVGQGGGQPQHF | TGTGCCAGCAGGAGAGTGGGACAGGGAGGAGGGCAGCCCCAGCATTTT